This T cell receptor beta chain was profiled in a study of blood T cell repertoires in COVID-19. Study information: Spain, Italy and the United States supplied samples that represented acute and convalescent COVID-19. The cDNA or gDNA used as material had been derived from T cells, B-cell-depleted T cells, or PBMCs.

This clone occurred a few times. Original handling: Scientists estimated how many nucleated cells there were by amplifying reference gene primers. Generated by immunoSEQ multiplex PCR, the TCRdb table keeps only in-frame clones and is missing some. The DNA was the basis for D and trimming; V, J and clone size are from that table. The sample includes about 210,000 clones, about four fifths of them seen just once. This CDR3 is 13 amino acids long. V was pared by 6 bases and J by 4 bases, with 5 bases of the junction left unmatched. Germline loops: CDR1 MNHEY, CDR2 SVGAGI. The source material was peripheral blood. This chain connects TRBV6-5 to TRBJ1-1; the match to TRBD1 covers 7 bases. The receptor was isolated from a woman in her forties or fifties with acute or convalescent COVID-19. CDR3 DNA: TGTGCCAGCAGGAGACAGGGAATCACTGAAGCTTTCTTT. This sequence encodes CASRRQGITEAFF.